By frequency in the sample, the clone carrying this TCR beta chain is large. Time point denoted: acute HCV infection, within 168 days of estimated infection date. Hepatitis C virus-specific T cells were sequenced directly ex vivo without in vitro expansion. The junction had 9 bases not matched to a gene; V was cut back by 0 bases and J by 8 bases. Germline-derived CDR1 and CDR2 are LGHNA and YNFKEQ. The CDR3 has 16 residues. The data were obtained in a study of CD8 T cells in acute hepatitis C reinfection. Across the study: CD8+ T cells recognizing the HCV NS3-1073 epitope were profiled acutely and after viral clearance. Overall study findings and caveats: Preferential TRBV04 and TRBV06 usage appeared in all groups and was not explained by the naive pool. Acute resolver, follow-up resolver and acute chronic samples had similar high diversity.

Some clones are missing from TCRdb's copy, which holds only in-frame ones; the method was immunoSEQ multiplex PCR. The table records about 1,400 clones, 50% of them present only once. This chain connects TRBV4-2 to TRBJ2-2; the match to TRBD2 covers 7 bases. This TCR was sampled from a woman under 30 who spontaneously cleared hepatitis C infection. This material consisted of HCV NS3-1073 tetramer-sorted CD8+ T cells from PBMCs, taken during acute infection. The CDR3 coding sequence is TGTGCCAGCAGCCAAGATGGGGCGGGAGCTGTTGGGGAGCTGTTTTTT. This gives the protein CASSQDGAGAVGELFF.